This T cell receptor (beta chain) derives from a study of CD8 T cells in ankylosing spondylitis. Study outcomes and limitations: Existing reports had already noted some motif variants in reactive arthritis synovial fluid and blood. The clones that were linked to disease were reported to be significantly enriched in matched synovial fluid samples from ankylosing spondylitis patients. One TCR beta motif, made up of seven to nine highly homologous variants, appeared characteristic of ankylosing spondylitis blood.

Trimming at V came to 1 base and at J to 7 bases, leaving 13 bases not matched to a gene. The CDR3 contains 17 residues. Germline assignment: CDR1 LGHDT and CDR2 YNNKEL (reference sequence). As regards this clonotype: No antigen is known for it.

The TCR beta libraries were generated through quantitative 5'-RACE incorporating molecular barcodes. A single record per CDR3 protein comes from TCRdb applying MiXCR to the 5' RACE reads. The table lists approximately 540,000 distinct CDR3 sequences, about 13% of them singletons, with 6.8% in the top ten. The sequencing input was blood, either unsorted or a sorted T cell fraction (not recorded which). The rearrangement joins TRBV3-1 to TRBJ2-1; 7 nucleotides match TRBD2. This sequence originates from a male donor with ankylosing spondylitis. The chain's CDR3 is CASSQVSGATPVNEQFF. In DNA form, the CDR3 reads TGTGCCAGCAGCCAAGTCAGCGGGGCCACCCCAGTTAATGAGCAGTTCTTC.